This T cell receptor beta chain is from a study of CD8 T cells in ankylosing spondylitis. Findings of the study overall: Reportedly, matched ankylosing spondylitis synovial fluid was significantly enriched for disease-linked clones. Ankylosing spondylitis blood appeared to carry a characteristic TCR beta motif of 7 or 8 highly homologous variants. Relatively scarce in peripheral blood, disease-linked clones were CD8+.

It was by quantitative 5'-RACE with molecular barcodes that TCR beta libraries were made. TCRdb re-called the 5' RACE reads with MiXCR, one entry per CDR3 protein. The sample lists fewer than 250,000 distinct CDR3 sequences, over 9.5% occurring once. This clonotype came up many times. The antigen remains undetermined. CDR1 LGHDT and CDR2 YNNKEL come from the germline V gene (reference sequence). Trimming left V 4 bases short and J 8 bases short, with 14 bases between. This CDR3 spans 14 amino acids. V and J are TRBV3-1 and TRBJ1-4, with D possibly TRBD1 on 5 matching bases. Specimen: blood, either unsorted or a sorted T cell fraction (not recorded which). The clonotype originates from a male donor with ankylosing spondylitis or in good health (not recorded which). Here the CDR3 reads CASSRQTGEEKLFF. DNA for the CDR3: TGTGCCAGCAGCCGACAAACGGGGGAGGAAAAACTGTTTTTT.